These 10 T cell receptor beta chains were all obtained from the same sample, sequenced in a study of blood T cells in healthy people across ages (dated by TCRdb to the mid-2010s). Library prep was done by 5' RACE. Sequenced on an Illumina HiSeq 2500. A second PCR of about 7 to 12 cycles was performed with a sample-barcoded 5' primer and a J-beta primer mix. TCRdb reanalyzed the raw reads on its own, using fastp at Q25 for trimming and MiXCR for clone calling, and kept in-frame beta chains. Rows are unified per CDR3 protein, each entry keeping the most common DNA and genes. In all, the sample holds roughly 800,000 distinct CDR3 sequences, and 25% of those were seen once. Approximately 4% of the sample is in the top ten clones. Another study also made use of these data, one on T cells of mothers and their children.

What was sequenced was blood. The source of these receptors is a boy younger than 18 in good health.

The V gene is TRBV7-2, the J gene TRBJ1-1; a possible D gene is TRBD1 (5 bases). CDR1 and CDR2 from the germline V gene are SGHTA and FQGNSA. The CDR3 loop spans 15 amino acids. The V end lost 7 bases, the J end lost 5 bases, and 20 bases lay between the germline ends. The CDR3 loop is CASISGREGWTEAFF. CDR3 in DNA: TGTGCCAGCATCTCGGGACGAGAGGGATGGACTGAAGCTTTCTTT.

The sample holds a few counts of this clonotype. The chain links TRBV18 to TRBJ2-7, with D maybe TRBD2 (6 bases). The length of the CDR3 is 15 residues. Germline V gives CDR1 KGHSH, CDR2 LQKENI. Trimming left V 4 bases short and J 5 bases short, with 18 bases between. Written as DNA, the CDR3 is TGTGCCAGCTCACTGGGACTCTATGGCGGCGACGAGCAGTACTTC. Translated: CASSLGLYGGDEQYF. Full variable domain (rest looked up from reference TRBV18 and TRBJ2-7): NAGVMQNPRHLVRRRGQEARLRCSPMKGHSHVYWYRQLPEEGLKFMVYLQKENIIDESGMPKERFSAEFPKEGPSILRIQQVVRGDSAAYFCASSLGLYGGDEQYFGPGTRLTVT.

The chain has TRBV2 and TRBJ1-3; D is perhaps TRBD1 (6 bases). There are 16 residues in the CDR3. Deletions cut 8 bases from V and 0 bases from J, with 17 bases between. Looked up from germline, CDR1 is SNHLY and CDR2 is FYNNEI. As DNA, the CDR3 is TGTGCCAGCGGATTGATACAGGGATACTCTGGAAACACCATATATTTT. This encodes CASGLIQGYSGNTIYF. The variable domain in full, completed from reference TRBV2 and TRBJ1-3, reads EPEVTQTPSHQVTQMGQEVILRCVPISNHLYFYWYRQILGQKVEFLVSFYNNEISEKSEIFDDQFSVERPDGSNFTLKIRSTKLEDSAMYFCASGLIQGYSGNTIYFGEGSWLTVV.

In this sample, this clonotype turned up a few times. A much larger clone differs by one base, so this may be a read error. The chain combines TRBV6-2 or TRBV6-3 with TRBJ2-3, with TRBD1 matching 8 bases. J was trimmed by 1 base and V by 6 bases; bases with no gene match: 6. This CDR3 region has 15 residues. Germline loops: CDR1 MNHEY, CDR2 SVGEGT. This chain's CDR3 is CASSRGQDGTDTQYF. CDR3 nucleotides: TGTGCCAGCAGCCGGGGACAGGACGGCACAGATACGCAGTATTTT.

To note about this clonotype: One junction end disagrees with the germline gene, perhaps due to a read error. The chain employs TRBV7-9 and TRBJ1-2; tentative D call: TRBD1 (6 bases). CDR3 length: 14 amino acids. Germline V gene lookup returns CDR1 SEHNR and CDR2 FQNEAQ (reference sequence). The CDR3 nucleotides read TGTGCCAGCACCTTAAGACAGGCGACCTATGGCTACACCTTC. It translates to CASTLRQATYGYTF.

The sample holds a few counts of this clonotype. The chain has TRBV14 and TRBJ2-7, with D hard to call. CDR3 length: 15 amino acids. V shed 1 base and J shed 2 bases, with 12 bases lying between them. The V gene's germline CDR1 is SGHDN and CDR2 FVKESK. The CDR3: CASSQVRAFPYEQYF. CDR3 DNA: TGTGCCAGCAGCCAAGTCCGGGCCTTCCCCTACGAGCAGTACTTC.

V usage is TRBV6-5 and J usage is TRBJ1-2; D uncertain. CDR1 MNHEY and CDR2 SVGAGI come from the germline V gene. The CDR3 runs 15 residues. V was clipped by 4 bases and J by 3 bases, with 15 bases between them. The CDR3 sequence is CASSLNRGRYYGYTF. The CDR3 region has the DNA TGTGCCAGCAGTTTAAACCGCGGACGGTACTATGGCTACACCTTC.

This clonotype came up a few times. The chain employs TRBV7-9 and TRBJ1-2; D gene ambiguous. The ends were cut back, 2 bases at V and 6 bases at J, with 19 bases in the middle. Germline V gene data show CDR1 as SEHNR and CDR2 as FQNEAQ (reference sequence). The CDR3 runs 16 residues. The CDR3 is CASSLSLPSLSNGYTF. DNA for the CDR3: TGTGCCAGCAGCTTAAGCCTACCTTCCCTGAGCAATGGCTACACCTTC.

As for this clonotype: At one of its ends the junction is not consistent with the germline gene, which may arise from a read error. CDR3 loop: CTSSLVVYGPLAKNIQYF. CDR3 DNA sequence: TGTACCAGCAGCTTAGTAGTGTATGGCCCCTTAGCCAAAAACATTCAGTACTTC. This chain uses TRBV7-8 with TRBJ2-4; D gene ambiguous. Germline V lookup: CDR1 SGHVS, CDR2 FQNEAQ. CDR3 length: 18 amino acids.

This CDR3 is CASSPQGDRGNGYTF. CDR3 DNA sequence: TGTGCCAGCAGTCCTCAAGGGGACAGGGGTAACGGCTACACCTTC. The V call is TRBV12-3 or TRBV12-4, the J call TRBJ1-2; 10 bases map to TRBD1. Trimming at V came to 5 bases and at J to 8 bases, leaving 11 bases not matched to a gene. CDR3 size: 15 residues.